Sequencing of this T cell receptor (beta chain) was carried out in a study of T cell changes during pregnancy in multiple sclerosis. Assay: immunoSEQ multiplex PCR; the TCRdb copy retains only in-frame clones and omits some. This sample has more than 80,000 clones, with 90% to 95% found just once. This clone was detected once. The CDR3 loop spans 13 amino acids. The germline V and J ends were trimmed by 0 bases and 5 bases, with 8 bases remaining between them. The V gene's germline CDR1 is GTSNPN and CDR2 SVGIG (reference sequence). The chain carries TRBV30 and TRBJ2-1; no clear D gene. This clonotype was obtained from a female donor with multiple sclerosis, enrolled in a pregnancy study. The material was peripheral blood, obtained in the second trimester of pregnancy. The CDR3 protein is CAWSVVQNNEQFF. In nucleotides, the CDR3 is TGTGCCTGGAGTGTCGTGCAGAACAATGAGCAGTTCTTC.